Below are 5 T cell receptor beta chains sequenced from a single sample in a study of blood T cell repertoires in COVID-19. The protocol was immunoSEQ multiplex PCR, while the TCRdb copy is restricted to in-frame clones and leaves out a portion. The repertoire holds fewer than 500,000 clones, with more than 85% as singletons. The sample consisted of peripheral blood. Source of these receptors: a woman aged 25 to 39 with acute or convalescent COVID-19.

The V gene is TRBV5-7, the J gene TRBJ2-5; the D gene is possibly TRBD1 (7 bases). TRBV5-7 qualifies as an ORF whose function is uncertain. The CDR3 runs to 13 residues. Trimming removed 4 bases at V and 7 bases at J, with 14 bases between. The CDR3 protein is CASSGDQGGTQYF. Here the CDR3 DNA reads TGTGCCAGCAGCGGAGATCAGGGGGGGACCCAGTACTTC.

This clone has a handful of counts. The chain has TRBV7-9 and TRBJ2-1; 7 nucleotides match TRBD2. Per germline, CDR1 SEHNR and CDR2 FQNEAQ (reference sequence). The CDR3 spans 15 residues. V gave up 5 bases and J gave up 7 bases; unmatched junction bases: 11. The CDR3 DNA reads as TGTGCCAGCAGCCAGAGGACTAGAGGTATAAATGAGCAGTTCTTC. This sequence encodes CASSQRTRGINEQFF.

The chain has TRBV5-4 and TRBJ2-3; 11 positions agree with TRBD2. V was pared by 4 bases and J by 0 bases, with 7 bases of the junction left unmatched. The germline V gene has CDR1 SGHNT and CDR2 YYREEE (reference sequence). The CDR3 length is 17 residues. The CDR3 DNA sequence: TGTGCCAGCAGCAGCCGACTAGCGGGGTTTAGCACAGATACGCAGTATTTT. Encoded protein: CASSSRLAGFSTDTQYF. Using reference TRBV5-4 and TRBJ2-3 for the parts outside the CDR3, the full variable domain is ETGVTQSPTHLIKTRGQQVTLRCSSQSGHNTVSWYQQALGQGPQFIFQYYREEENGRGNFPPRFSGLQFPNYSSELNVNALELDDSALYLCASSSRLAGFSTDTQYFGPGTRLTVL.

This clone was counted once. V is TRBV6-5 and J is TRBJ1-5; 12 bases match TRBD1. The CDR3 totals 15 residues. V lost 8 bases and J lost 7; bases outside the gene matches: 9. The germline gives CDR1 MNHEY, CDR2 SVGAGI. CDR3 protein: CASDRPGQGAQPQHF. The DNA for the CDR3 is TGTGCCAGCGACAGGCCGGGACAGGGGGCCCAGCCCCAGCATTTT.

The chain has TRBV30 and TRBJ1-4, with TRBD1 matching 9 bases. V gave up 3 bases and J gave up 0 bases; unmatched junction bases: 8. This CDR3 comprises 17 residues. From germline, CDR1 is GTSNPN and CDR2 SVGIG (reference sequence). CDR3 sequence (DNA): TGTGCCTGGAGCACTCACAGGGGGCTCGCAACTAATGAAAAACTGTTTTTT. Residues: CAWSTHRGLATNEKLFF.